Listed here are 13 T cell receptor beta chains from one sample, sequenced in a study of shared clonotypes between healthy human individuals. Produced via immunoSEQ multiplex PCR; TCRdb's table is partial and in-frame only. Of a few million clones in the sample, about nine tenths were seen once. Sequenced input: naive CD4+ T cells from PBMCs. Noted subset: CD45RA+ positively selected. The receptors derive from a man younger than 35 in good health. Some clones in this sample may be carry-over from other donors' samples.

The rearrangement uses TRBV28 and TRBJ1-2; tentative D call: TRBD1 (6 bases). The V gene's germline CDR1 is MDHEN and CDR2 SYDVKM. Trimming removed 4 bases at V and 6 bases at J, with 9 bases between. The CDR3 is 12 amino acids. The CDR3 coding sequence is TGTGCCAGCAGTTACACAGGGAATGGCTACACCTTC. It codes for CASSYTGNGYTF.

The chain is built from TRBV7-9 and TRBJ2-2; D is undetermined. CDR1 is SEHNR and CDR2 is FQNEAQ in the germline V gene (reference sequence). There are 16 residues in the CDR3. Trimming left V 5 bases short and J 0 bases short, with 13 bases between. CDR3 residues: CASSLGLSPNTGELFF. The CDR3 DNA is TGTGCCAGCAGCCTAGGTCTGTCGCCGAACACCGGGGAGCTGTTTTTT.

Of note for this clone: Within the sample, other DNA sequences also encode this same CDR3. This sequence joins TRBV9 and TRBJ2-3; 7 bases are a match to TRBD1. The ends lost 3 bases at V and 0 bases at J; junction bases unmatched: 16. Germline values: CDR1 SGDLS, CDR2 YYNGEE. This CDR3 comprises 19 residues. The CDR3, as DNA: TGTGCCAGCAGCGCTTACCCAGGGGGAGAACAGTGGAGCACAGATACGCAGTATTTT. It specifies CASSAYPGGEQWSTDTQYF. Variable domain in full (rest from reference TRBV9 and TRBJ2-3): DSGVTQTPKHLITATGQRVTLRCSPRSGDLSVYWYQQSLDQGLQFLIQYYNGEERAKGNILERFSAQQFPDLHSELNLSSLELGDSALYFCASSAYPGGEQWSTDTQYFGPGTRLTVL.

The chain joins TRBV9 to TRBJ2-3; D is possibly TRBD2 (7 bases). The CDR3 extends over 16 amino acids. V dropped 4 bases and J dropped 0 bases, with 15 bases sitting between them. Germline lookup yields CDR1 SGDLS and CDR2 YYNGEE. The CDR3 reads CASSPAGRGSTDTQYF. CDR3 sequence (DNA): TGTGCCAGCAGCCCCGCTGGGAGGGGGAGCACAGATACGCAGTATTTT.

This sequence joins TRBV28 and TRBJ1-2, with D unclear. With 5 bases removed from V and 5 bases from J, the gap between germline ends came to 9 bases. Germline V gene sequence: CDR1 MDHEN, CDR2 SYDVKM. CDR3 size: 12 residues. CDR3 DNA sequence: TGTGCCAGCAGTAGGGAGTGGTATGGCTACACCTTC. Its protein is CASSREWYGYTF.

The V gene is TRBV7-2, the J gene TRBJ2-5; no firm D call. V gave up 5 bases and J gave up 2 bases, with 9 bases separating them. In germline, CDR1 is SGHTA, CDR2 FQGNSA. CDR3 length: 13 amino acids. The CDR3 nucleotides read TGTGCCAGCAGCCCCCTGGAACAAGAGACCCAGTACTTC. Its protein is CASSPLEQETQYF.

The rearrangement joins TRBV11-1 to TRBJ1-4, with TRBD1 as a possible D gene (5 bases). The V gene lost 4 bases and the J gene lost 5 bases, with 14 bases spanning the gap. The CDR3 covers 15 residues. From germline, CDR1 is SGHAT and CDR2 FQDESV (reference sequence). As DNA, the CDR3 is TGTGCCAGCAGCTCAATGGGACGAGTAAATGAAAAACTGTTTTTT. Its translation is CASSSMGRVNEKLFF. The entire variable domain, with the rest obtained from reference TRBV11-1 and TRBJ1-4, is as follows: EAEVAQSPRYKITEKSQAVAFWCDPISGHATLYWYRQILGQGPELLVQFQDESVVDDSQLPKDRFSAERLKGVDSTLKIQPAELGDSAMYLCASSSMGRVNEKLFFGSGTQLSVL.

This clone was seen just once. In nucleotides, the CDR3 is TGTGCCAGCAGCTCTGCCGGGACAGCGAACACTGAAGCTTTCTTT. It translates to CASSSAGTANTEAFF. V is TRBV5-4 and J is TRBJ1-1; 7 bases are shared with TRBD1. The germline V gene encodes CDR1 SGHNT and CDR2 YYREEE (reference sequence). The V gene end was trimmed by 3 bases and the J gene end by 1 base; junction bases not matched to a gene: 6. The CDR3 length is 15 residues.

The chain employs TRBV27 and TRBJ2-1; no definite D call. The germline gives CDR1 MNHEY, CDR2 SMNVEV (reference sequence). This CDR3 is built from 16 residues. The germline V and J ends were trimmed by 3 bases and 4 bases, with 16 bases remaining between them. This CDR3 is CASSLKGPNAYNEQFF. The CDR3 DNA is TGTGCCAGCAGTTTGAAGGGCCCGAACGCTTACAATGAGCAGTTCTTC.

This clone was counted a single time. The chain recombines TRBV5-1 with TRBJ2-2; no firm D call. The V gene lost 4 bases and the J gene lost 3 bases, with 10 bases spanning the gap. CDR3 length: 14 amino acids. Germline values: CDR1 SGHRS, CDR2 YFSETQ. The CDR3: CASSPGYDTGELFF. The CDR3 nucleotides are TGCGCCAGCAGCCCCGGGTATGACACCGGGGAGCTGTTTTTT.

This chain connects TRBV9 to TRBJ2-3; unclear D gene. Germline V CDR1 and CDR2: SGDLS, YYNGEE. The ends were cut back, 4 bases at V and 4 bases at J, with 13 bases in the middle. This CDR3 comprises 14 residues. CDR3 sequence reads: CASSFLSLADTQYF. The DNA for the CDR3 is TGTGCCAGCAGCTTCCTTTCCCTGGCAGATACGCAGTATTTT.

The chain recombines TRBV5-1 with TRBJ2-1; 8 bases are a match to TRBD1. The CDR3 has 14 residues. Per the germline V gene, CDR1 is SGHRS and CDR2 is YFSETQ. J lost 1 base, V lost 8 bases, and 5 bases had no gene match. The CDR3 loop reads CASSGTGSYNEQFF. The CDR3 DNA reads TGCGCCAGTTCCGGGACAGGATCCTACAATGAGCAGTTCTTC. Looking up the rest from reference TRBV5-1 and TRBJ2-1 gives the full variable domain: KAGVTQTPRYLIKTRGQQVTLSCSPISGHRSVSWYQQTPGQGLQFLFEYFSETQRNKGNFPGRFSGRQFSNSRSEMNVSTLELGDSALYLCASSGTGSYNEQFFGPGTRLTVL.

V gene TRBV27 combines with J gene TRBJ2-3, with TRBD2 matching over 11 bases. V lost 5 bases to trimming and J lost 9 bases; unmatched junction nucleotides: 10. There are 15 residues in the CDR3. In germline, CDR1 is MNHEY, CDR2 SMNVEV (reference sequence). For the CDR3, the DNA is TGTGCCAGCAGTCCCTTAGCGGGAGGGCCCTTGACGCAGTATTTT. Protein product: CASSPLAGGPLTQYF.